The subject of this entry is one T cell receptor (beta chain). This specimen comes from a study of technical replicates of blood from several donors. Libraries were prepared by immunoSEQ multiplex PCR; TCRdb keeps only in-frame clonotypes and omits some of them. The top ten hold around 0.42% of the sample, which has around 80,000 clones, roughly 90% seen once. The V gene end was trimmed by 0 bases and the J gene end by 4 bases; junction bases not matched to a gene: 4. The CDR3 consists of 15 residues. Germline CDR1 reads GTSNPN; CDR2 reads SVGIG (reference sequence). The sample was T cells isolated from PBMCs. This clonotype was sampled from a human donor in good health. The chain joins TRBV30 to TRBJ1-5; 9 bases are a match to TRBD1. The CDR3 nucleotides are TGTGCCTGGAGTGTCAGCGGACAGGGGAATCAGCCCCAGCATTTT. Protein product: CAWSVSGQGNQPQHF.